These 27 T cell receptor beta chains were sequenced from one sample in a study of blood T cell repertoires in COVID-19. Measured with immunoSEQ multiplex PCR; TCRdb has only the in-frame clones, and not every one. The sample records some 300,000 clones, roughly nine tenths being singletons. Input material: PBMCs or T cells enriched from blood (not recorded which). Receptor source: a woman aged 50 to 60 who had been exposed to COVID-19.

This chain uses TRBV3-1 (or the pseudogene TRBV3-2) with TRBJ1-2, with 11 bases fitting TRBD1. The CDR3 extends over 15 amino acids. Trimming at V came to 4 bases and at J to 2 bases, leaving 3 bases not matched to a gene. The V gene's germline CDR1 is LGHDT and CDR2 YNNKEL (reference sequence). The CDR3 spells CASSLGTGGNYGYTF. CDR3 nucleotides: TGTGCCAGCAGCCTTGGGACAGGGGGGAACTATGGCTACACCTTC.

The chain joins TRBV11-3 to TRBJ2-3; 12 nucleotides line up with TRBD1. The CDR3 runs 16 residues. The germline gives CDR1 SGHNT, CDR2 YENEEA. J was trimmed by 6 bases and V by 5 bases; bases with no gene match: 9. In nucleotides, the CDR3 is TGTGCCAGCAGCCCAGGGACAGGGGGCTCGTCCGATACGCAGTATTTT. This gives the protein CASSPGTGGSSDTQYF. Complete variable domain (other parts from reference TRBV11-3 and TRBJ2-3): EAGVVQSPRYKIIEKKQPVAFWCNPISGHNTLYWYLQNLGQGPELLIRYENEEAVDDSQLPKDRFSAERLKGVDSTLKIQPAELGDSAVYLCASSPGTGGSSDTQYFGPGTRLTVL.

The CDR3 loop reads CSVVRQGVAKNIQYF. CDR3 DNA: TGCAGCGTTGTACGTCAGGGGGTAGCCAAAAACATTCAGTACTTC. This chain joins TRBV29-1 and TRBJ2-4, with 7 bases fitting TRBD1. This CDR3 region has 15 residues. Germline V gene lookup returns CDR1 SQVTM and CDR2 ANQGSEA. The V segment lost 4 bases and the J segment 0 bases; nucleotides outside the gene matches: 6.

CDR3 in amino acids: CASSTQSGTPTQPQHF. In DNA, the CDR3 is TGTGCCAGCAGTACCCAATCCGGGACTCCAACGCAGCCCCAGCATTTT. The chain combines TRBV28 with TRBJ1-5; the D gene is possibly TRBD1 (5 bases). Germline V gene lookup returns CDR1 MDHEN and CDR2 SYDVKM. V lost 5 bases to trimming and J lost 7 bases, with 21 bases between them. The CDR3 contains 16 residues.

The CDR3: CASSPGTVALNSPLHF. CDR3 nucleotides: TGTGCCAGCAGCCCCGGGACAGTGGCTTTAAATTCACCCCTCCACTTT. This chain links TRBV7-6 with TRBJ1-6; 7 positions match TRBD1. V lost 5 bases to trimming and J lost 7 bases; unmatched junction nucleotides: 11. CDR3 length equals 16 residues. Germline lookup yields CDR1 SGHVS and CDR2 FNYEAQ.

The chain is built from TRBV7-8 and TRBJ1-2; 8 bases are shared with TRBD1. This CDR3 is built from 14 residues. Losses at the gene ends were 5 bases for V and 3 bases for J; bases not matched to a gene: 5. Germline lookup yields CDR1 SGHVS and CDR2 FQNEAQ. The CDR3 sequence is CASSPGQGDYGYTF. The CDR3 DNA reads TGTGCCAGCAGCCCAGGACAGGGCGACTATGGCTACACCTTC.

The chain is built from TRBV5-1 and TRBJ2-1; TRBD1 matches 9 bases. The CDR3 length is 14 residues. Germline-derived CDR1 and CDR2 are SGHRS and YFSETQ. The ends lost 0 bases at V and 8 bases at J; junction bases unmatched: 3. CDR3 sequence: CASSLDRGPDEQFF. CDR3 nucleotide sequence: TGCGCCAGCAGCTTGGACAGGGGGCCGGATGAGCAGTTCTTC.

The chain joins TRBV7-9 to TRBJ2-3; TRBD2 matches 8 bases. CDR1 SEHNR and CDR2 FQNEAQ come from the germline V gene (reference sequence). The ends lost 5 bases at V and 6 bases at J; junction bases unmatched: 10. This CDR3 spans 15 amino acids. The CDR3 DNA follows: TGTGCCAGCAGCCCCCTACGGGGGGGGCTGGATACGCAGTATTTT. Translating it yields CASSPLRGGLDTQYF.

This chain uses TRBV2 with TRBJ1-4, with 8 bases identical to TRBD1. Trimming took 6 bases from V and 0 from J; bases not matched to a gene: 6. Germline V gives CDR1 SNHLY, CDR2 FYNNEI. This CDR3 contains 16 residues. The CDR3 region has the DNA TGTGCCAGCAGCGAAACAGGGGGGGCAACTAATGAAAAACTGTTTTTT. Its protein is CASSETGGATNEKLFF. Full variable domain (remainder filled in from reference TRBV2 and TRBJ1-4): EPEVTQTPSHQVTQMGQEVILRCVPISNHLYFYWYRQILGQKVEFLVSFYNNEISEKSEIFDDQFSVERPDGSNFTLKIRSTKLEDSAMYFCASSETGGATNEKLFFGSGTQLSVL.

V and J are TRBV29-1 and TRBJ2-5; TRBD1 aligns across 7 bases. The CDR3 has 13 amino acids. Germline V gene sequence: CDR1 SQVTM, CDR2 ANQGSEA. V trimming: 7 bases; J trimming: 5 bases; junction bases outside the gene matches: 10. The CDR3 is CSAETGWQETQYF. The CDR3 region has the DNA TGCAGCGCTGAGACAGGGTGGCAGGAGACCCAGTACTTC. Using reference TRBV29-1 and TRBJ2-5 for the parts outside the CDR3, the full variable domain is SAVISQKPSRDICQRGTSLTIQCQVDSQVTMMFWYRQQPGQSLTLIATANQGSEATYESGFVIDKFPISRPNLTFSTLTVSNMSPEDSSIYLCSAETGWQETQYFGPGTRLLVL.

This rearrangement joins TRBV19 to TRBJ1-3; D uncertain. Germline CDR1 is LNHDA and CDR2 is SQIVND (reference sequence). CDR3 length equals 13 residues. V lost 5 bases and J lost 3, with 8 bases in between. CDR3 amino acids: CASSWTGGNTIYF. CDR3 sequence (DNA): TGTGCCAGTAGTTGGACTGGTGGAAACACCATATATTTT.

This clone turned up a few times. The V call is TRBV7-9, the J call TRBJ1-1, with D tentatively TRBD1 (6 bases). Germline loops: CDR1 SEHNR, CDR2 FQNEAQ (reference sequence). The CDR3 loop spans 15 amino acids. V dropped 5 bases and J dropped 0 bases, with 13 bases sitting between them. CDR3 sequence: CASSLDRLVNTEAFF. The CDR3 nucleotides read TGTGCCAGCAGCCTTGACAGGTTGGTGAACACTGAAGCTTTCTTT.

J is TRBJ1-1 and V is TRBV5-1; D is possibly TRBD1 (6 bases). The germline V gene has CDR1 SGHRS and CDR2 YFSETQ. CDR3 length equals 15 residues. V dropped 0 bases and J dropped 1 base, with 10 bases sitting between them. CDR3 loop: CASSLELTGNTEAFF. DNA of the CDR3: TGCGCCAGCAGCTTGGAGCTGACAGGGAACACTGAAGCTTTCTTT.

This chain uses TRBV5-1 with TRBJ2-3; TRBD1 might be the D (5 bases). CDR1 and CDR2 (germline): SGHRS, YFSETQ. V shed 2 bases and J shed 4 bases, with 11 bases lying between them. The length of the CDR3 is 14 residues. CDR3 in amino acids: CASSLQEPPDTQYF. In DNA, the CDR3 is TGCGCCAGCAGCTTACAGGAACCCCCAGATACGCAGTATTTT.

The gene calls are TRBV28 and TRBJ2-7, with 9 bases identical to TRBD2. The CDR3 runs 16 residues. CDR1 is MDHEN, CDR2 SYDVKM, per germline. V shed 2 bases, J shed 3 bases, and the junction held 8 bases outside the gene matches. The CDR3 DNA sequence: TGTGCCAGCAGTTTAACCCCTAGCGGGGTGATCTACGAGCAGTACTTC. Residues: CASSLTPSGVIYEQYF.

This chain uses TRBV11-2 with TRBJ2-3, with TRBD1 as a possible D gene (8 bases). The V and J ends lost 5 bases and 4 bases respectively, with 25 bases between them. The germline CDR1 and CDR2 sequences are SGHAT and FQNNGV. The length of the CDR3 is 18 residues. CDR3 in amino acids: CASSPNLHRGGPPDTQYF. In nucleotides, the CDR3 is TGTGCCAGCAGCCCGAACCTCCACAGGGGGGGTCCCCCAGATACGCAGTATTTT. The whole variable domain, filled in from reference TRBV11-2 and TRBJ2-3, reads EAGVAQSPRYKIIEKRQSVAFWCNPISGHATLYWYQQILGQGPKLLIQFQNNGVVDDSQLPKDRFSAERLKGVDSTLKIQPAKLEDSAVYLCASSPNLHRGGPPDTQYFGPGTRLTVL.

The chain has TRBV5-1 and TRBJ1-1, with 8 bases identical to TRBD1. The trim removed 4 bases at V and 4 bases at J, leaving 6 bases unmatched. Looked up from germline, CDR1 is SGHRS and CDR2 is YFSETQ. This CDR3 spans 14 amino acids. The CDR3 loop is CASSPRTGRTEAFF. Written as DNA, the CDR3 is TGCGCCAGCAGCCCTAGGACAGGGCGCACTGAAGCTTTCTTT.

The genes are TRBV11-3 and TRBJ2-5, with D possibly being TRBD1 (7 bases). Germline V gene lookup returns CDR1 SGHNT and CDR2 YENEEA. V was clipped by 5 bases and J by 1 base, with 11 bases between them. The CDR3 contains 14 residues. The CDR3 sequence is CASSPQGGQETQYF. The CDR3 DNA reads as TGTGCCAGCAGCCCCCAGGGGGGCCAAGAGACCCAGTACTTC.

The chain recombines TRBV4-1 with TRBJ1-3, with TRBD1 identical over 7 bases. Germline V gene data show CDR1 as MGHRA and CDR2 as YSYEKL. The CDR3 totals 16 residues. The junction had 3 bases not matched to a gene; V was cut back by 1 base and J by 0 bases. CDR3 bases: TGCGCCAGCAGCCAAGTTCCAGGGGGCTCTGGAAACACCATATATTTT. Its translation: CASSQVPGGSGNTIYF.

This clone was recorded a few times. This rearrangement joins TRBV6-1 to TRBJ2-7, with 11 positions matching TRBD2. Looked up from germline, CDR1 is MNHNS and CDR2 is SASEGT. CDR3 length: 15 amino acids. After removal of 0 bases from V and 2 bases from J, the junction contained 0 bases not matched to a gene. This CDR3 is CASSEASGGAYEQYF. The CDR3 DNA reads TGTGCCAGCAGTGAAGCTAGCGGGGGGGCCTACGAGCAGTACTTC.

The chain uses TRBV28 and TRBJ1-3, with D possibly being TRBD1 (5 bases). CDR3 length: 16 amino acids. V was clipped by 7 bases and J by 0 bases, with 16 bases between them. The germline gives CDR1 MDHEN, CDR2 SYDVKM. In nucleotides, the CDR3 is TGTGCCAGCACAAGCTCTCTGGGACTCTCTGGAAACACCATATATTTT. Protein sequence: CASTSSLGLSGNTIYF.

The V call is TRBV5-1, the J call TRBJ2-1, with a weak D call TRBD1 (5 bases). The germline gives CDR1 SGHRS, CDR2 YFSETQ. There are 13 residues in the CDR3. The V end was cut by 5 bases, the J end by 9 bases, with 15 bases between. CDR3 region: CASSSFRVVEQFF. The CDR3 DNA reads as TGCGCCAGCAGTTCTTTCAGGGTCGTTGAGCAGTTCTTC.

The gene calls are TRBV10-3 and TRBJ1-3, with D uncertain. V lost 2 bases, J lost 0 bases, and 5 bases lay in between. This CDR3 contains 14 residues. Per the germline V gene, CDR1 is ENHRY and CDR2 is SYGVKD. The CDR3 spells CAISETDSGNTIYF. The CDR3 DNA reads TGTGCCATCAGTGAGACAGACTCTGGAAACACCATATATTTT.

The rearrangement links TRBV19 to TRBJ1-1; D gene uncertain. V was trimmed by 6 bases and J by 5 bases, leaving 13 bases between them. Germline V gene sequence: CDR1 LNHDA, CDR2 SQIVND (reference sequence). The CDR3 loop spans 13 amino acids. The CDR3 sequence: CASSDRGRTEAFF. CDR3 DNA sequence: TGTGCCAGTAGCGACCGGGGTCGAACTGAAGCTTTCTTT.

The V and J genes are TRBV5-1 and TRBJ1-1; TRBD1 agrees at 9 bases. Germline values: CDR1 SGHRS, CDR2 YFSETQ. J was trimmed by 1 base and V by 2 bases; bases with no gene match: 6. The CDR3 spans 16 residues. CDR3 sequence: CASSFGDRVKNTEAFF. In nucleotides, the CDR3 is TGCGCCAGCAGCTTTGGGGACAGGGTAAAGAACACTGAAGCTTTCTTT.

The chain carries TRBV3-1 (or the pseudogene TRBV3-2) and TRBJ2-5, with 7 nucleotides matching TRBD2. Trimming took 5 bases from V and 0 from J; bases not matched to a gene: 12. The CDR3 runs to 17 residues. CDR1 is LGHDT and CDR2 is YNNKEL in the germline V gene (reference sequence). The CDR3 sequence is CASSEGEGLAYQETQYF. The DNA for the CDR3 is TGTGCCAGCAGCGAAGGGGAGGGCCTTGCTTACCAAGAGACCCAGTACTTC.

The chain combines TRBV11-2 with TRBJ2-3; D not resolved. The CDR3 contains 14 residues. The V end was cut by 5 bases, the J end by 3 bases, with 12 bases between. Germline V CDR1 and CDR2: SGHAT, FQNNGV. CDR3 nucleotide sequence: TGTGCCAGCAGCCCACGAGACTTGACAGATACGCAGTATTTT. This gives the protein CASSPRDLTDTQYF.